A selection of T cell receptor beta chains follows, all from one sample in a study of CD8+CD57+ T cells in acquired aplastic anemia. Each CDR3 protein gets one entry after TCRdb re-called the reads with MiXCR. Altogether about 40,000 distinct CDR3 sequences are present, approximately 67% being singletons, with the ten largest covering roughly a quarter. Sequenced: sorted CD4+, CD8+, or CD8+CD57+ T cells (not recorded which) from PBMCs. The receptors originated from a human donor in good health, serving as a control. Each CDR3 is given without its conserved first and last residue. The D gene is left open where the match is weak.

CDR3aa: AIRDSGNTIY
d_gene: .
v_gene: TRBV10-3
j_gene: TRBJ1-3

CDR3aa: ASAPGGSTDTQY
d_gene: TRBD2
v_gene: TRBV25-1
j_gene: TRBJ2-3

CDR3aa: ASSLFGPQETGELF
d_gene: .
v_gene: TRBV5-6
j_gene: TRBJ2-2

CDR3aa: ASSFLPLAGGSSSYEQY
d_gene: TRBD2
v_gene: TRBV11-2
j_gene: TRBJ2-7

CDR3aa: ASSPLQSGAPYGYT
d_gene: .
v_gene: TRBV6-1
j_gene: TRBJ1-2

CDR3aa: ASSIGRQGRTEAF
d_gene: TRBD1
v_gene: TRBV19
j_gene: TRBJ1-1

CDR3aa: ASRAGTGYNYGYT
d_gene: TRBD1
v_gene: TRBV2
j_gene: TRBJ1-2

CDR3aa: ASRGEGVMRETQY
d_gene: .
v_gene: TRBV4-1
j_gene: TRBJ2-5

CDR3aa: ASSLAVDREIEQY
d_gene: TRBD1
v_gene: TRBV7-6
j_gene: TRBJ2-7

CDR3aa: ASSLTGESPAF
d_gene: TRBD1
v_gene: TRBV11-2
j_gene: TRBJ1-1

CDR3aa: ASSVDRANEQF
d_gene: TRBD1
v_gene: TRBV7-7
j_gene: TRBJ2-1

CDR3aa: ASKETGVYGYT
d_gene: .
v_gene: TRBV19
j_gene: TRBJ1-2

CDR3aa: SLRAVGNEQF
d_gene: .
v_gene: TRBV29-1
j_gene: TRBJ2-1

CDR3aa: ASSLRGGYNEQF
d_gene: .
v_gene: TRBV5-6
j_gene: TRBJ2-1

CDR3aa: ASSDGGGPYEQY
d_gene: TRBD2
v_gene: TRBV2
j_gene: TRBJ2-7

CDR3aa: ASSVGGTGNTIY
d_gene: .
v_gene: TRBV9
j_gene: TRBJ1-3

CDR3aa: ASSGRQVIYEQY
d_gene: .
v_gene: TRBV19
j_gene: TRBJ2-7

CDR3aa: ASSYSMGSDTEAF
d_gene: .
v_gene: TRBV6-5
j_gene: TRBJ1-1

CDR3aa: ASSVGQQETQY
d_gene: TRBD1
v_gene: TRBV9
j_gene: TRBJ2-5

CDR3aa: ASSIPGAAF
d_gene: .
v_gene: TRBV19
j_gene: TRBJ1-1

CDR3aa: ASSPRGGHNEQF
d_gene: .
v_gene: TRBV2
j_gene: TRBJ2-1

CDR3aa: ASSLTGGDTEAF
d_gene: TRBD1
v_gene: TRBV11-3
j_gene: TRBJ1-1

CDR3aa: ASSLVANYGYT
d_gene: .
v_gene: TRBV5-8
j_gene: TRBJ1-2

CDR3aa: ASSSRTSGRADTQY
d_gene: TRBD2
v_gene: TRBV11-1
j_gene: TRBJ2-3

CDR3aa: AGSTGGGTRYGYT
d_gene: .
v_gene: TRBV19
j_gene: TRBJ1-2

CDR3aa: ASSYSDGYEQY
d_gene: .
v_gene: TRBV6-2/TRBV6-3
j_gene: TRBJ2-7

CDR3aa: SANRGQGTVNYEQY
d_gene: TRBD1
v_gene: TRBV20-1
j_gene: TRBJ2-7

CDR3aa: AISPLGVRETQY
d_gene: .
v_gene: TRBV7-8
j_gene: TRBJ2-5

CDR3aa: ASSLGGIYEQY
d_gene: .
v_gene: TRBV2
j_gene: TRBJ2-7

CDR3aa: ASSGPDSAQRMSSNQPQH
d_gene: .
v_gene: TRBV10-1
j_gene: TRBJ1-5

CDR3aa: ATSRPEVWGNGEKLF
d_gene: .
v_gene: TRBV15
j_gene: TRBJ1-4

CDR3aa: ASSRTGYSNQPQH
d_gene: TRBD1
v_gene: TRBV7-9
j_gene: TRBJ1-5

CDR3aa: AIGQLNTEAF
d_gene: .
v_gene: TRBV6-1
j_gene: TRBJ1-1

CDR3aa: SCKGRKGPFRQPQH
d_gene: .
v_gene: TRBV29-1
j_gene: TRBJ1-5

CDR3aa: SARRADQETQY
d_gene: .
v_gene: TRBV20-1
j_gene: TRBJ2-5

CDR3aa: ASELGGGTEAF
d_gene: .
v_gene: TRBV2
j_gene: TRBJ1-1

CDR3aa: ASNSGWRASPNQETQY
d_gene: .
v_gene: TRBV6-5
j_gene: TRBJ2-5

CDR3aa: ASSFHRTQGSNEQF
d_gene: .
v_gene: TRBV28
j_gene: TRBJ2-1

CDR3aa: ATSDWTNTIY
d_gene: .
v_gene: TRBV24-1
j_gene: TRBJ1-3

CDR3aa: AISDWNSPGSPLH
d_gene: .
v_gene: TRBV10-3
j_gene: TRBJ1-6

CDR3aa: ASSQKVMYRGLYEQY
d_gene: .
v_gene: TRBV12-3/TRBV12-4
j_gene: TRBJ2-7

CDR3aa: TSSLGRQNTEAF
d_gene: .
v_gene: TRBV12-5
j_gene: TRBJ1-1

CDR3aa: SVPIGASEAF
d_gene: .
v_gene: TRBV29-1
j_gene: TRBJ1-1

CDR3aa: ASTHYEQY
d_gene: .
v_gene: TRBV9
j_gene: TRBJ2-7

CDR3aa: AISRDSAGYT
d_gene: .
v_gene: TRBV10-3
j_gene: TRBJ1-2

CDR3aa: ASTRGGDTQY
d_gene: TRBD2
v_gene: TRBV2
j_gene: TRBJ2-3

CDR3aa: ATSGGGQGEAEQY
d_gene: TRBD1
v_gene: TRBV15
j_gene: TRBJ2-7

CDR3aa: SSLDRGMSNSEQY
d_gene: TRBD1
v_gene: TRBV29-1
j_gene: TRBJ2-7

CDR3aa: ASSLGQFYEQY
d_gene: .
v_gene: TRBV7-9
j_gene: TRBJ2-7

CDR3aa: ASRASGGFGYGYT
d_gene: TRBD1
v_gene: TRBV2
j_gene: TRBJ1-2

CDR3aa: ASSLTGPLNTEAF
d_gene: .
v_gene: TRBV5-1
j_gene: TRBJ1-1

CDR3aa: SARPGLQGTSEQY
d_gene: .
v_gene: TRBV29-1
j_gene: TRBJ2-7